This is a list of T cell receptor beta chains from one sample in a study of response to subunit inactivated influenza vaccine. MiXCR, applied by TCRdb to the RT-PCR reads, yields one record per CDR3 protein. The data show under 950,000 distinct CDR3 sequences, around 20% seen once. The sequencing here drew on PBMCs from blood, taken around 5 days after vaccination. Receptors were obtained from a man between 50 and 59 years old who received an inactivated influenza vaccine. Both conserved end residues are part of each CDR3. D genes are given only for firm matches.

>-|TRBV29-1
CSVGEGSYYEQYF
>-|TRBV12-3/TRBV12-4
CASSLHGTSTDTQYF
>TRBD2|TRBV7-2
CASSISGINTGELFF
>TRBD2|TRBV5-1
CASSLVTTSGDTGELFF
>-|TRBV6-2/TRBV6-3
CASSYSTPAYNEQFF
>-|TRBV2
CASSGAGTETQYF
>-|TRBV7-9
CASAQGLTEAFF
>TRBD1|TRBV29-1
CSVDGMTGKGDEQYF
>TRBD1|TRBV30
CAWGTGNGETQYF
>-|TRBV12-3/TRBV12-4
CASSFKSGSLSNQPQHF
>-|TRBV12-3/TRBV12-4
CASGAGRNTEAFF
>-|TRBV24-1
CATSEPRDSNQPQHF
>-|TRBV12-3/TRBV12-4
CASSFSIANTGELFF
>TRBD2|TRBV5-1
CASSPQIAGGEQYF
>TRBD1|TRBV20-1
CSARDLYSGQSGTTNEKLFF
>TRBD2|TRBV7-8
CASSPRLAGGKNEQFF
>TRBD1|TRBV6-1
CASSRGQGVSNQPQHF
>TRBD2|TRBV2
CASKPTTSSGGELFF
>-|TRBV20-1
CSARLRSGVWSYNEQFF
>TRBD1|TRBV29-1
CSVGQVYEQYF
>-|TRBV12-3/TRBV12-4
CASSLATGSEAFF
>TRBD2|TRBV4-2
CASSRTGTSVGEQFF
>TRBD1|TRBV11-2
CASSSGGQGSGYGYTF
>-|TRBV12-3/TRBV12-4
CASSLAGFGSEQYF
>-|TRBV7-9
CASSFKSSGGTYEQYF
>TRBD2|TRBV4-2
CASSQDAGVSTDTQYF
>-|TRBV20-1
CSAGDVSSYNEQFF
>TRBD1|TRBV28
CASSMRQGRTENTEAFF
>-|TRBV5-1
CASSVRGRDEQFF
>-|TRBV27
CASSFGPGVNIQYF
>-|TRBV24-1
CATSGWEYGTDTQYF
>TRBD1|TRBV5-1
CASSPRPGQGTEAFF
>-|TRBV4-1
CASSHHLGTQYF
>TRBD2|TRBV20-1
CSASWREVGEQFF
>-|TRBV25-1
CASSILGGRTEDNEQFF
>-|TRBV4-1
CASSPSTGGDTEAFF
>-|TRBV30
CAWGRQLNEKLFF
>TRBD1|TRBV4-1
CASSQGQGVYNEQFF
>-|TRBV19
CASTTLQQNTEAFF
>-|TRBV21-1
CASSVRWGDGDYNSPLHF
>-|TRBV6-2/TRBV6-3
CATYTPYEQYF
>-|TRBV28
CATSEGPEGSQYF
>-|TRBV20-1
CSARGGEIYYEQYF
>-|TRBV29-1
CSVAITGQETQYF
>TRBD1|TRBV28
CASSRNRGNYNEQFF